This T cell receptor beta chain comes out of a study of identical twins. As to this clonotype: No antigen is known for it.

The V gene's germline CDR1 is MNHNS and CDR2 SASEGT. Trimming left V 5 bases short and J 4 bases short, with 12 bases between. This CDR3 is built from 13 residues. In TCRdb, the 5' RACE reads were re-called with MiXCR into one record per CDR3 protein. Of some 1,700,000 distinct CDR3 sequences in the sample, 25% to 35% are singletons; the top ten hold 0.25% to 0.3%. Study-level results: Out-of-frame alpha sequences shared by twins were enriched for low generation probability.

The TCR sequence derives from a newborn girl in good health. The sequenced sample was cord blood. The chain joins TRBV6-1 to TRBJ2-7, with D perhaps TRBD1 (5 bases). CDR3 nucleotides: TGTGCCAGCAGTATTCTCAGGGTATACGAGCAGTACTTC. Its protein is CASSILRVYEQYF.